The 20 T cell receptor beta chains listed next were all sequenced from one sample in a study of naive and memory T cell subsets. Study findings and constraints: Possibly reflecting memory cells re-expressing CD45RA, a few larger clonotypes occurred in naive repertoires, especially CD8.

Their cognate antigens are unknown. An equimolar mix of two oligonucleotides served as the beta constant-region primer for TRBC1 and TRBC2. Nested alpha and beta constant-region primers with the SP2 primer drove four PCR rounds on ligated cDNA. MiXCR, applied by TCRdb to the UMI-ligation and nested PCR reads, yields one record per CDR3 protein. The sample lists tens of thousands of distinct CDR3 sequences, around 11% occurring once. The sequencing sample was made of naive CD4+ T cells from blood. The receptors originated from a human donor in good health.

CDR3 residues: CSAGRTGGLTDTQYF. Written as DNA, the CDR3 is TGCAGTGCTGGAAGGACAGGGGGCCTGACAGATACGCAGTATTTT. The V and J genes are TRBV20-1 and TRBJ2-3; 11 bases match TRBD1. The CDR3 totals 15 residues. After removal of 5 bases from V and 3 bases from J, the junction contained 7 bases not matched to a gene. CDR1 is DFQATT and CDR2 is SNEGSKA in the germline V gene (reference sequence).

This clonotype showed up many times. This rearrangement joins TRBV5-6 to TRBJ2-3, with 9 bases lining up with TRBD2. The trim removed 4 bases at V and 6 bases at J, leaving 15 bases unmatched. Germline CDR1 SGHDT, CDR2 YYEEEE. The CDR3 contains 17 residues. CDR3 DNA: TGTGCCAGCAGCCATCTAGCGGGACGGAGTCCGGGGGATACGCAGTATTTT. As protein: CASSHLAGRSPGDTQYF.

This clonotype was detected many times. V gene TRBV4-3 combines with J gene TRBJ1-1, with a possible D match to TRBD1 (6 bases). The CDR3 has 15 residues. Germline CDR1 LGHNA, CDR2 YSLEER. V lost 2 bases and J 5 bases, leaving 15 bases between the germline ends. CDR3 in amino acids: CASSQRAQGGTEAFF. The DNA for the CDR3 is TGCGCCAGCAGCCAACGGGCACAGGGAGGGACTGAAGCTTTCTTT.

The chain couples TRBV12-3 or TRBV12-4 to TRBJ2-3, with D possibly TRBD2 on 5 matching bases. V was shortened by 3 bases and J by 1 base, with 11 bases between the two germline ends. The CDR3 is 15 residues long. The CDR3 coding sequence is TGTGCCAGCAGTTTGGGAGACTACCGCACAGATACGCAGTATTTT. Encoded protein: CASSLGDYRTDTQYF.

This clonotype has just a few counts. The chain recombines TRBV11-2 with TRBJ1-1; tentatively, D is TRBD1 (6 bases). The CDR3 consists of 15 residues. Germline V gene data show CDR1 as SGHAT and CDR2 as FQNNGV. V dropped 5 bases and J dropped 3 bases, with 16 bases sitting between them. CDR3 residues: CASSARQAGDTEAFF. CDR3 bases: TGTGCCAGCAGCGCTAGACAGGCGGGTGACACTGAAGCTTTCTTT.

This clonotype appeared a few times. The chain carries TRBV6-6 and TRBJ2-2; the D gene could be TRBD1 or TRBD2 (6 bases each). The CDR3 spans 15 residues. Germline CDR1 is MNHNY and CDR2 is SVGAGI (reference sequence). Trimming shortened V by 0 bases and J by 3 bases, and 8 bases separated the two germline ends. Here the CDR3 DNA reads TGTGCCAGCAGTTACTCGGGGGGCTACACCGGGGAGCTGTTTTTT. It encodes CASSYSGGYTGELFF.

The sample holds many counts of this clonotype. The V gene is TRBV12-3 or TRBV12-4, the J gene TRBJ2-1; D is ambiguous. Deletions cut 5 bases from V and 7 bases from J, with 9 bases between. CDR3 length: 12 residues. CDR3 region: CASSPEWNEQFF. In nucleotides, the CDR3 is TGTGCCAGCAGTCCAGAATGGAATGAGCAGTTCTTC.

The V call is TRBV20-1, the J call TRBJ2-7, with D unclear. There are 14 residues in the CDR3. The V gene lost 5 bases and the J gene lost 0 bases, with 14 bases spanning the gap. Germline V gene data show CDR1 as DFQATT and CDR2 as SNEGSKA (reference sequence). The chain's CDR3 is CSAPVGSSSYEQYF. DNA for the CDR3: TGCAGTGCTCCCGTAGGGTCTAGCTCCTACGAGCAGTACTTC.

This clonotype was counted a few times. Here the CDR3 DNA reads TGTGCCAGCAGCTTAGACGTTCAGCCCCAGCATTTT. This sequence encodes CASSLDVQPQHF. V gene TRBV11-1 combines with J gene TRBJ1-5; no clear D. The CDR3 length is 12 residues. V lost 1 base to trimming and J lost 6 bases, with 4 bases between them. CDR1 SGHAT and CDR2 FQDESV come from the germline V gene (reference sequence).

This clonotype came up a few times. This chain links TRBV20-1 with TRBJ2-5; no clear D. The CDR3 covers 13 residues. Per the germline V gene, CDR1 is DFQATT and CDR2 is SNEGSKA (reference sequence). The V end was cut by 0 bases, the J end by 3 bases, with 8 bases between. CDR3 residues: CSARDGGKETQYF. The CDR3 coding sequence is TGCAGTGCTAGAGACGGCGGCAAAGAGACCCAGTACTTC.

This clonotype was seen a handful of times. V gene TRBV27 combines with J gene TRBJ2-1; 7 bases are shared with TRBD1. Germline CDR1 MNHEY, CDR2 SMNVEV (reference sequence). V shed 5 bases and J 2 bases; nucleotides not matched to a gene: 6. The CDR3 sequence is 15 residues long. The CDR3 DNA is TGTGCCAGCAGTGGAGACAGGGCGGCCTACAATGAGCAGTTCTTC. Translated, it gives CASSGDRAAYNEQFF.

This clonotype was detected ten times or more. V is TRBV6-2 or TRBV6-3 and J is TRBJ2-7, with 11 bases lining up with TRBD2. Germline V lookup: CDR1 MNHEY, CDR2 SVGEGT. The CDR3 has 15 residues. With 8 bases clipped from V and 6 bases from J, the junction kept 12 bases outside the gene matches. The CDR3, as DNA: TGTGCCAGCCGTAGGACTAGCGGGTTGAACGGCGAGCAGTACTTC. Encoded protein: CASRRTSGLNGEQYF.

The chain has TRBV7-9 and TRBJ1-2; D is unresolved. V was pared by 5 bases and J by 2 bases, with 12 bases between. Germline lookup yields CDR1 SEHNR and CDR2 FQNEAQ (reference sequence). The CDR3 has 14 residues. CDR3 loop: CASSAAKANYGYTF. The CDR3 DNA is TGTGCCAGCAGCGCGGCGAAAGCGAACTATGGCTACACCTTC. Full variable domain (rest looked up from reference TRBV7-9 and TRBJ1-2): DTGVSQNPRHKITKRGQNVTFRCDPISEHNRLYWYRQTLGQGPEFLTYFQNEAQLEKSRLLSDRFSAERPKGSFSTLEIQRTEQGDSAMYLCASSAAKANYGYTFGSGTRLTVV.

The rearrangement uses TRBV5-1 and TRBJ2-6, with TRBD2 matching over 7 bases. The trim removed 3 bases at V and 0 bases at J, leaving 9 bases unmatched. The CDR3 runs to 18 residues. Germline V gene lookup returns CDR1 SGHRS and CDR2 YFSETQ. The CDR3 nucleotides are TGCGCCAGCAGCTGGGGGGGAACTCCGCCCTCTGGGGCCAACGTCCTGACTTTC. It translates to CASSWGGTPPSGANVLTF.

CDR3 DNA sequence: TGTGCCAGCAGCTTTAGGCAGGACTCCTACGAGCAGTACTTC. Residues: CASSFRQDSYEQYF. The chain employs TRBV7-2 and TRBJ2-7; D remains unclear. The V and J ends lost 3 bases and 0 bases respectively, with 9 bases between them. The CDR3 loop spans 14 amino acids. Germline CDR1 is SGHTA and CDR2 is FQGNSA.

This clonotype showed up just a few times. V usage is TRBV11-3 and J usage is TRBJ2-2; D unresolved. The V end was cut by 7 bases, the J end by 3 bases, with 9 bases between. This CDR3 is built from 13 residues. Germline V lookup: CDR1 SGHNT, CDR2 YENEEA. The CDR3 is CASIQTDTGELFF. The CDR3 region has the DNA TGTGCCAGCATCCAAACGGACACCGGGGAGCTGTTTTTT.

This clonotype was detected only a few times. J is TRBJ2-3 and V is TRBV27, with 8 bases matching TRBD2. This CDR3 has 16 amino acids. With 6 bases clipped from V and 2 bases from J, the junction kept 10 bases outside the gene matches. Germline CDR1 MNHEY, CDR2 SMNVEV (reference sequence). The CDR3 loop reads CASRDPGGAYTDTQYF. CDR3 nucleotides: TGTGCCAGCAGGGACCCCGGGGGGGCCTACACAGATACGCAGTATTTT.

Of note for this clonotype: A read error may account for a junction end that differs from germline. The gene calls are TRBV7-9 and TRBJ2-7, with D possibly matching TRBD2 (5 bases). The CDR3 length is 16 residues. In germline, CDR1 is SEHNR, CDR2 FQNEAQ (reference sequence). Here the CDR3 DNA reads TGTGCCAGCAGCTTAGGGACCGGCTCTCAGACTACGGTGGTAGACTTC. The encoded protein is CASSLGTGSQTTVVDF.

In this sample, this clonotype turned up many times. V usage is TRBV3-1 and J usage is TRBJ1-3, with D uncertain. This CDR3 spans 15 amino acids. V lost 1 base and J lost 0, with 7 bases in between. The germline V gene encodes CDR1 LGHDT and CDR2 YNNKEL (reference sequence). The CDR3 region has the DNA TGTGCCAGCAGCCAAGGACGGTACTCTGGAAACACCATATATTTT. It yields the protein CASSQGRYSGNTIYF.

The chain is built from TRBV30 and TRBJ2-5, with D possibly being TRBD1 (6 bases). CDR1 and CDR2 (germline): GTSNPN, SVGIG (reference sequence). The V and J ends lost 4 bases and 2 bases respectively, with 14 bases between them. The CDR3 covers 14 residues. CDR3 region: CAWISRGWQETQYF. The CDR3 DNA sequence: TGTGCCTGGATCTCCAGGGGTTGGCAAGAGACCCAGTACTTC.